Reported below is one TCR beta chain. Per germline, CDR1 SGHRS and CDR2 YFSETQ. Trimming stripped 2 bases from V and 1 base from J, with 9 bases between. There are 14 residues in the CDR3. This sample stems from a study of blood T cell repertoires in COVID-19. On the study more broadly: Both acute and convalescent COVID-19 samples were obtained from the United States, Italy and Spain. PBMCs, B-cell-depleted T cells, or T cells provided the cDNA or gDNA that made up the material.

As handled by the study authors: How many nucleated cells were present was estimated from reference gene primer amplification. Some clones are missing from TCRdb's copy, which holds only in-frame ones; the method was immunoSEQ multiplex PCR. Clone size and V and J calls were adopted from that table, with D and trimming inferred from the DNA. Among tens of thousands of clones listed, under 95% were seen once. This chain joins TRBV5-1 and TRBJ1-1; D not resolved. Specimen: peripheral blood. The sequence came from a woman aged 45-65 years in a cohort sampled during active COVID-19. CDR3 region: CASSFMSANTEAFF. The CDR3 bases are TGCGCCAGCAGCTTTATGAGCGCGAACACTGAAGCTTTCTTT.